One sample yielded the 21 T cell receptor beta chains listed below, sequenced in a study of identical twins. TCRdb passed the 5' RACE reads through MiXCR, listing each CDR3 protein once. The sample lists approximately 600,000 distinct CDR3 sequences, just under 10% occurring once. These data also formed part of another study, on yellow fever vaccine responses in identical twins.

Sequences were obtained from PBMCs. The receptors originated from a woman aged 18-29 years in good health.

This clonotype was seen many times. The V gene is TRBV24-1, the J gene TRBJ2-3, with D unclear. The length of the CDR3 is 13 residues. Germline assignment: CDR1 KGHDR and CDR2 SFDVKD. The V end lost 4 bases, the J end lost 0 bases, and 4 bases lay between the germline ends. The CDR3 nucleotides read TGTGCCACCAGTGACGCTAGCACAGATACGCAGTATTTT. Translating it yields CATSDASTDTQYF.

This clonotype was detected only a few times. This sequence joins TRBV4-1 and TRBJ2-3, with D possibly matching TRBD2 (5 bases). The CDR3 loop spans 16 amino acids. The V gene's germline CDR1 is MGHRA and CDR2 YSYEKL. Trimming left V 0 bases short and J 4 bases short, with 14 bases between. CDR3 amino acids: CASSQEGRELADTQYF. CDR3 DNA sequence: TGCGCCAGCAGCCAAGAGGGTCGGGAATTGGCAGATACGCAGTATTTT.

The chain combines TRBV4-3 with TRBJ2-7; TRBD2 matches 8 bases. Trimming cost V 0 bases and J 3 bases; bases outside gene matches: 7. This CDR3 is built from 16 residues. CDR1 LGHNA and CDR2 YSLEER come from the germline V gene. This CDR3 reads CASSQDRTSSYYEQYF. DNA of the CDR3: TGCGCCAGCAGCCAAGATCGGACTAGCAGTTACTACGAGCAGTACTTC.

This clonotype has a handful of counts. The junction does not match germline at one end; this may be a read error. This chain's CDR3 is CASSLGQGVSNTGELFF. CDR3 nucleotides: TGTGCTAGCAGCTTAGGACAGGGGGTGAGCAACACCGGGGAGCTGTTTTTT. The chain recombines TRBV7-7 with TRBJ2-2, with TRBD1 identical over 10 bases. The CDR3 contains 17 residues. Germline assignment: CDR1 SSHAT and CDR2 FNYEAQ (reference sequence).

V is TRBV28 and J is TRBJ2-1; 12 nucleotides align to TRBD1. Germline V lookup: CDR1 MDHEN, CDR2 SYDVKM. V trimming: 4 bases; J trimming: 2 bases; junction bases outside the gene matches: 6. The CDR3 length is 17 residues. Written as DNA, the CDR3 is TGTGCCAGCAGTTGGGGACAGGGGGCTCCTACCTACAATGAGCAGTTCTTC. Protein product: CASSWGQGAPTYNEQFF.

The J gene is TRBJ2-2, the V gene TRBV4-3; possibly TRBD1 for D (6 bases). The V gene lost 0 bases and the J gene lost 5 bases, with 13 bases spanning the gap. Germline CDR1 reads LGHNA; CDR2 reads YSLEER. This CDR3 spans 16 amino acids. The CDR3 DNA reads TGCGCCAGCAGCCAAGATCCAAGGGGGATAACCGGGGAGCTGTTTTTT. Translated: CASSQDPRGITGELFF.

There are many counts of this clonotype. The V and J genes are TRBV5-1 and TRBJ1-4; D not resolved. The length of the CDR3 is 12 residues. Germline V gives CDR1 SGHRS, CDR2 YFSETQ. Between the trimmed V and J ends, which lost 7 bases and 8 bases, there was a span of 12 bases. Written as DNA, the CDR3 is TGCGCCAGCCGGGGTCGAGAGGAAAAACTGTTTTTT. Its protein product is CASRGREEKLFF.

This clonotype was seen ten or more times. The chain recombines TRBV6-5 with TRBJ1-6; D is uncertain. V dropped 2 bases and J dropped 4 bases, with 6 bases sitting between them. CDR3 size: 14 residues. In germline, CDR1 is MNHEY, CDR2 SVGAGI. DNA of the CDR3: TGTGCCAGCAGTTACCGTGATTATAATTCACCCCTCCACTTT. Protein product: CASSYRDYNSPLHF.

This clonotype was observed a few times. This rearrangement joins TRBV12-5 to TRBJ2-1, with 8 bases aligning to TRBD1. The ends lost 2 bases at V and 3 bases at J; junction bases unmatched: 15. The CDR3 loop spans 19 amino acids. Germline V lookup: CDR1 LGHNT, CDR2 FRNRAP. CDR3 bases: TGTGCTAGTGGTTTGAGTAAGGGGATCTTCGGGACAGGCTACAATGAGCAGTTCTTC. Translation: CASGLSKGIFGTGYNEQFF.

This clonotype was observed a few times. CDR3 sequence: CSASDSGRSYEQYF. Here the CDR3 DNA reads TGCAGTGCTAGCGATAGCGGGAGATCGTACGAGCAGTACTTC. The chain employs TRBV20-1 and TRBJ2-7; 9 bases match TRBD2. Germline V gene sequence: CDR1 DFQATT, CDR2 SNEGSKA (reference sequence). The CDR3 is 14 residues long. V lost 3 bases to trimming and J lost 4 bases; unmatched junction nucleotides: 7.

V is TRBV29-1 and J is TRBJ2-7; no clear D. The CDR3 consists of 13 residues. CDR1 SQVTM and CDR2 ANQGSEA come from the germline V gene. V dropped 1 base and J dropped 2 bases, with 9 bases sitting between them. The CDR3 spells CSVEGVMTYEQYF. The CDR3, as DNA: TGCAGCGTTGAAGGAGTTATGACCTACGAGCAGTACTTC.

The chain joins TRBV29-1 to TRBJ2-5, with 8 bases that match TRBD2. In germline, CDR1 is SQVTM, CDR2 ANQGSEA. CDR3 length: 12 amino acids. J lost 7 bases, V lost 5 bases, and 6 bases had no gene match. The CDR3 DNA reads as TGCAGCGTTAACGGGAGGGCGTCGACCCAGTACTTC. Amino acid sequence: CSVNGRASTQYF.

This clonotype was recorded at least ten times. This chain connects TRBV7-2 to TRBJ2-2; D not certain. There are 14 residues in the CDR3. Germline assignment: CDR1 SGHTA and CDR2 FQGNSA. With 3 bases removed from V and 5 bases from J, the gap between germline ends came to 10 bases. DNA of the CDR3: TGTGCCAGCAGCTTGCACCTAGGAACCGGGGAGCTGTTTTTT. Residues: CASSLHLGTGELFF. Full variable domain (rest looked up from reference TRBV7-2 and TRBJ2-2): GAGVSQSPSNKVTEKGKDVELRCDPISGHTALYWYRQSLGQGLEFLIYFQGNSAPDKSGLPSDRFSAERTGGSVSTLTIQRTQQEDSAVYLCASSLHLGTGELFFGEGSRLTVL.

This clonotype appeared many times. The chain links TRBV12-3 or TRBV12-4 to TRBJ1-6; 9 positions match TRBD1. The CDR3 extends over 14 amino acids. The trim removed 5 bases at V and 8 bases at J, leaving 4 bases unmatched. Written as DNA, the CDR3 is TGTGCCAGCAGTCCCCGGACAGGGGATTCACCCCTCCACTTT. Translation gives CASSPRTGDSPLHF.

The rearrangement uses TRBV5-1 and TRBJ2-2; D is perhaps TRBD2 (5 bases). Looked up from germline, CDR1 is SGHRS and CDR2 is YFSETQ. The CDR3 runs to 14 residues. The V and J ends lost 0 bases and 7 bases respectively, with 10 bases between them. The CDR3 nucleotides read TGCGCCAGCAGCTTGGGCGGAGGAGGCGGGGAGCTGTTTTTT. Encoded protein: CASSLGGGGGELFF. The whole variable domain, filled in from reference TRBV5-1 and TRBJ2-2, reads KAGVTQTPRYLIKTRGQQVTLSCSPISGHRSVSWYQQTPGQGLQFLFEYFSETQRNKGNFPGRFSGRQFSNSRSEMNVSTLELGDSALYLCASSLGGGGGELFFGEGSRLTVL.

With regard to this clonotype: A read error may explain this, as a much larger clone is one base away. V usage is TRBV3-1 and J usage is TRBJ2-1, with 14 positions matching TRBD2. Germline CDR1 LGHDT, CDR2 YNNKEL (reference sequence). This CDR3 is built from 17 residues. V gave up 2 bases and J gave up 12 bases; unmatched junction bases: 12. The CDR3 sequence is CASSQMTSGRANDVQFF. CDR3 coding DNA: TGTGCCAGCAGCCAAATGACTAGCGGGAGGGCCAACGATGTGCAGTTCTTC.

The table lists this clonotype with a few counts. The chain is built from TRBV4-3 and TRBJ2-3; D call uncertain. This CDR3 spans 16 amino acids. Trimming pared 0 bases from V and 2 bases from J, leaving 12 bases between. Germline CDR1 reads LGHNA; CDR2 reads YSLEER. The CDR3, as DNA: TGCGCCAGCAGCCAAGAGGTGGACGGATACACAGATACGCAGTATTTT. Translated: CASSQEVDGYTDTQYF.

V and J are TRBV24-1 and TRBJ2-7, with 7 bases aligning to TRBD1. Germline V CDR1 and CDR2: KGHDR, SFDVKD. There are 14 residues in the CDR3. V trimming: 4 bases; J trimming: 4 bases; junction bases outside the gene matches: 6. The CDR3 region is CATSDLRTGYEQYF. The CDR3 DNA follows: TGTGCCACCAGTGACCTGCGGACAGGTTACGAGCAGTACTTC.

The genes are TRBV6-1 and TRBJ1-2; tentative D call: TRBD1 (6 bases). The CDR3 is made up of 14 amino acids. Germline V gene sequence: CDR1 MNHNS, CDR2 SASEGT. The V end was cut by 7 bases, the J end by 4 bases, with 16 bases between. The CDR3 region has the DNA TGTGCCAGCAACCGGGACACCTTTCTCTATGGCTACACCTTC. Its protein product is CASNRDTFLYGYTF.

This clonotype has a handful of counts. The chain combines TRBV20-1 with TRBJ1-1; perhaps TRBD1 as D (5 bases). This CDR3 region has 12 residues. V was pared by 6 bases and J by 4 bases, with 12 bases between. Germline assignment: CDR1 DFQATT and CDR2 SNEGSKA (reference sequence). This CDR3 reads CSAPGATTEAFF. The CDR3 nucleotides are TGCAGTGCGCCCGGGGCTACCACTGAAGCTTTCTTT.

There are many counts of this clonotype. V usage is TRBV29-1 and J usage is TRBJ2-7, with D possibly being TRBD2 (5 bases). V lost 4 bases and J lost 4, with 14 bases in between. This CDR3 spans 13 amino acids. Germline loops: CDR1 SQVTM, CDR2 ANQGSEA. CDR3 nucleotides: TGCAGCGTTGTATCAGCGGCCACTTACGAGCAGTACTTC. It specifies CSVVSAATYEQYF.